The clone carrying this T cell receptor beta chain appeared a few times. The antigen is unknown. These data are taken from a study of T cells in Graves' hyperthyroidism and ophthalmopathy. V was clipped by 7 bases and J by 7 bases; unmatched bases: 3. The CDR3 extends over 11 amino acids. The V gene's germline CDR1 is KGHDR and CDR2 SFDVKD. From RNA transcripts, TCR beta CDR3 regions were amplified. Primed by the HTBI set, a first-round RT-PCR was run on the TCR CDR3. TCRdb re-called the multiplex PCR reads with MiXCR, one entry per CDR3 protein. The table lists 530,000 or so distinct CDR3 sequences, approximately 44% of them singletons. Regarding the study as a whole: Clonotypes that were expanded in thyroid above 0.001 mostly appeared in blood too.

The origin of this receptor is a woman aged 18-29 years with Graves' hyperthyroidism. The chain links TRBV24-1 to TRBJ2-7; 7 nucleotides align to TRBD2. Sequenced input: peripheral blood or thyroid tissue (not recorded which). CDR3 bases: TGTGCCACCAGCCTCGGGGGGGAGCAGTACTTC. It translates to CATSLGGEQYF.